The 16 T cell receptor beta chains in this list originate from one sample, sequenced in a study of control samples from healthy donors and cancer patients. The data were produced by immunoSEQ multiplex PCR, yet TCRdb's version contains in-frame clones alone and is incomplete. The data show 90,000 to 150,000 clones, approximately 87% seen once. The sample was blood. The receptors here all came from a young man in good health.

In nucleotides, the CDR3 is TGTGCCAGCAGCTTTCAGACGTACAATGAGCAGTTCTTC. Translating gives CASSFQTYNEQFF. The J gene is TRBJ2-1, the V gene TRBV5-8; the D is unclear. The V end was cut by 2 bases, the J end by 4 bases, with 7 bases between. CDR3 size: 13 residues. Germline V lookup: CDR1 SGHTS, CDR2 YDEGEE.

This chain uses TRBV3-1 (or the pseudogene TRBV3-2) with TRBJ1-1; unclear D gene. V lost 3 bases to trimming and J lost 1 base, with 9 bases between them. The CDR3 covers 14 residues. Germline CDR1 reads LGHDT; CDR2 reads YNNKEL (reference sequence). CDR3 protein: CASSQAPGNTEAFF. Written as DNA, the CDR3 is TGTGCCAGCAGCCAGGCGCCGGGGAACACTGAAGCTTTCTTT.

The sample holds a few counts of this clone. At the DNA level, this CDR3 is encoded by other sequences in the same sample as well. V and J are TRBV27 and TRBJ1-2; TRBD1 matches 7 bases. Germline CDR1 MNHEY, CDR2 SMNVEV (reference sequence). This CDR3 is 13 amino acids long. The V and J ends lost 2 bases and 3 bases, in that order; junction bases with no gene match: 0. DNA of the CDR3: TGTGCCAGCAGTTTAACAGGGGACTATGGCTACACCTTC. This codes for CASSLTGDYGYTF.

The chain carries TRBV9 and TRBJ1-1, with TRBD1 identical over 8 bases. The length of the CDR3 is 15 residues. The germline gives CDR1 SGDLS, CDR2 YYNGEE. The V gene end was trimmed by 3 bases and the J gene end by 6 bases; junction bases not matched to a gene: 10. In DNA, the CDR3 is TGTGCCAGCAGCGCCCTTACAGGGGGTAGCGCTGAAGCTTTCTTT. This encodes CASSALTGGSAEAFF.

This rearrangement joins TRBV16 to TRBJ1-2; TRBD1 matches at 7 bases. J lost 8 bases, V lost 0 bases, and 15 bases had no gene match. This CDR3 region has 17 residues. CDR1 and CDR2 from the germline V gene are KGHSY and FQNENV. CDR3 sequence (DNA): TGTGCCAGCAGCCAATCCGGGACAGATCTAAGCTGGGGAGGCTACACCTTC. It yields the protein CASSQSGTDLSWGGYTF.

The chain is built from TRBV24-1 and TRBJ1-6, with no clear D. The CDR3 runs 12 residues. V was cut by 0 bases and J by 10 bases, with 3 bases left in between. Germline V CDR1 and CDR2: KGHDR, SFDVKD. The CDR3 reads CATSDLDSPLHF. As DNA, the CDR3 is TGTGCCACCAGTGATTTGGACTCACCCCTCCACTTT.

V usage is TRBV5-6 and J usage is TRBJ1-6; weak D call: TRBD1 (6 bases). The germline V gene encodes CDR1 SGHDT and CDR2 YYEEEE. With 1 base removed from V and 8 bases from J, the gap between germline ends came to 13 bases. This CDR3 has 15 amino acids. CDR3 loop: CASSLWVRGDSPLHF. CDR3 nucleotides: TGTGCCAGCAGCTTGTGGGTCAGGGGAGATTCACCCCTCCACTTT.

V usage is TRBV5-5 and J usage is TRBJ1-1; maybe TRBD1 (5 bases). CDR3 length: 17 amino acids. Germline V gene lookup returns CDR1 SGHKS and CDR2 YYEKEE (reference sequence). V lost 0 bases and J 8 bases, leaving 23 bases between the germline ends. CDR3 protein: CASSLAHGGQRGLEAFF. CDR3 in DNA: TGTGCCAGCAGCTTGGCCCACGGCGGTCAGAGGGGTCTGGAAGCTTTCTTT.

The chain is built from TRBV2 and TRBJ1-2, with D tentatively TRBD1 (6 bases). Germline CDR1 and CDR2: SNHLY and FYNNEI. The germline V and J ends were trimmed by 6 bases and 3 bases, with 8 bases remaining between them. This CDR3 spans 12 amino acids. DNA for the CDR3: TGTGCCAGCAGACAGGGTTACTATGGCTACACCTTC. Encoded protein: CASRQGYYGYTF.

The V and J genes are TRBV6-2 or TRBV6-3 and TRBJ2-1; a possible D gene is TRBD2 (5 bases). Germline V gene data show CDR1 as MNHEY and CDR2 as SVGEGT. There are 14 residues in the CDR3. The ends were cut back, 3 bases at V and 9 bases at J, with 15 bases in the middle. This CDR3 reads CASSYPGEGSEQFF. CDR3 nucleotide sequence: TGTGCCAGCAGTTATCCCGGGGAAGGTAGTGAGCAGTTCTTC.

The chain employs TRBV19 and TRBJ1-2, with 9 bases aligning to TRBD1. The germline V gene encodes CDR1 LNHDA and CDR2 SQIVND (reference sequence). The CDR3 consists of 13 residues. Trimming at V came to 5 bases and at J to 7 bases, leaving 5 bases not matched to a gene. CDR3 protein: CASSAGTGFGYTF. CDR3 nucleotide sequence: TGTGCCAGTAGTGCCGGGACAGGGTTTGGCTACACCTTC.

V is TRBV6-1 and J is TRBJ2-1, with TRBD2 as a possible D gene (6 bases). Trimming removed 1 base at V and 2 bases at J, with 15 bases between. This CDR3 has 17 amino acids. The germline V gene has CDR1 MNHNS and CDR2 SASEGT. The CDR3 sequence is CASSEGVGGAAYNEQFF. The CDR3 DNA is TGTGCCAGCAGTGAAGGGGTGGGCGGGGCGGCCTACAATGAGCAGTTCTTC.

The chain recombines TRBV4-1 with TRBJ1-2; 7 bases fit TRBD1. The trim removed 6 bases at V and 4 bases at J, leaving 14 bases unmatched. The CDR3 has 16 amino acids. Per the germline V gene, CDR1 is MGHRA and CDR2 is YSYEKL. Here the CDR3 reads CASRKGRQGAGYGYTF. The CDR3 nucleotides read TGCGCCAGCAGGAAAGGCCGACAGGGTGCAGGCTATGGCTACACCTTC.

This clone was recorded only once. The chain joins TRBV6-5 to TRBJ2-2; no clear D. Germline CDR1 MNHEY, CDR2 SVGAGI. There are 12 residues in the CDR3. The germline V and J ends were trimmed by 0 bases and 6 bases, with 2 bases remaining between them. The CDR3 here is CASSYSPGELFF. The CDR3 bases are TGTGCCAGCAGTTACTCCCCCGGGGAGCTGTTTTTT.

The chain carries TRBV27 and TRBJ1-2, with 8 bases matching TRBD1. Germline V gene data show CDR1 as MNHEY and CDR2 as SMNVEV (reference sequence). The ends lost 7 bases at V and 4 bases at J; junction bases unmatched: 11. The CDR3 is made up of 15 amino acids. CDR3 sequence (DNA): TGTGCCAGCACTCCCGGGGGGACAGGCAGCTATGGCTACACCTTC. Translation gives CASTPGGTGSYGYTF.

The rearrangement links TRBV5-4 to TRBJ1-1, with D perhaps matching TRBD1 (5 bases). CDR3 length equals 14 residues. Germline loops: CDR1 SGHNT, CDR2 YYREEE (reference sequence). The V end was cut by 0 bases, the J end by 1 base, with 7 bases between. CDR3 nucleotides: TGTGCCAGCAGCTTGGCCAGGGCGAACACTGAAGCTTTCTTT. Its protein is CASSLARANTEAFF.